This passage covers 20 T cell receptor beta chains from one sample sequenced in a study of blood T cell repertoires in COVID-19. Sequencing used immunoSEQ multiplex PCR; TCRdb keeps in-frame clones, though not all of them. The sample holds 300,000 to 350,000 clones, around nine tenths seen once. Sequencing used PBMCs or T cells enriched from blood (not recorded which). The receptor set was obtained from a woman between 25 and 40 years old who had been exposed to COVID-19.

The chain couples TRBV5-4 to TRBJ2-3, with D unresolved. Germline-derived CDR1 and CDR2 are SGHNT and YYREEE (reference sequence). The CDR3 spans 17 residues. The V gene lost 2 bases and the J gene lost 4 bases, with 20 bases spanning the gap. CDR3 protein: CASSLPNPVLHSDTQYF. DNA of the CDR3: TGTGCCAGCAGCTTACCCAACCCAGTCCTTCATTCAGATACGCAGTATTTT.

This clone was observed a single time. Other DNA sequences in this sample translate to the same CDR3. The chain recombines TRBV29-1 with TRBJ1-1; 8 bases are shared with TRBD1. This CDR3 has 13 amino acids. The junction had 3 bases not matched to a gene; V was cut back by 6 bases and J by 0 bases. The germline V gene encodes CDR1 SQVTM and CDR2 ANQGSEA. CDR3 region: CSVRGRMNTEAFF. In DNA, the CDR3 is TGCAGCGTCAGGGGGCGGATGAACACTGAAGCTTTCTTT.

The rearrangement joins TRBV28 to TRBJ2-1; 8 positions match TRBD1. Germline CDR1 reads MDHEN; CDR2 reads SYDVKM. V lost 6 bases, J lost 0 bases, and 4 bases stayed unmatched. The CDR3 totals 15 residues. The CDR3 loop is CASRGQVGSYNEQFF. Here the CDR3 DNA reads TGTGCCAGCAGGGGACAGGTTGGCTCCTACAATGAGCAGTTCTTC. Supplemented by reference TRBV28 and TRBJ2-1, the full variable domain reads DVKVTQSSRYLVKRTGEKVFLECVQDMDHENMFWYRQDPGLGLRLIYFSYDVKMKEKGDIPEGYSVSREKKERFSLILESASTNQTSMYLCASRGQVGSYNEQFFGPGTRLTVL.

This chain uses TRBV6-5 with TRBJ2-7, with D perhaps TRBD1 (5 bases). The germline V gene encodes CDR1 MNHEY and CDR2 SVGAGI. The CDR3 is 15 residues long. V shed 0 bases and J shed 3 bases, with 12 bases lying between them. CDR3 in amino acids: CASSYSGSRGYEQYF. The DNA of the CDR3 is TGTGCCAGCAGTTACTCGGGTAGTAGGGGCTACGAGCAGTACTTC.

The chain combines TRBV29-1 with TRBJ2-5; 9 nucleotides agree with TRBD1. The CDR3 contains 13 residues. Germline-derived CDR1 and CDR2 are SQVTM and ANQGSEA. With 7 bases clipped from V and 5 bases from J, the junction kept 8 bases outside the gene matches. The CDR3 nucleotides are TGCAGCGCCTTACAGGGGGCAGGGGAGACCCAGTACTTC. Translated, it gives CSALQGAGETQYF.

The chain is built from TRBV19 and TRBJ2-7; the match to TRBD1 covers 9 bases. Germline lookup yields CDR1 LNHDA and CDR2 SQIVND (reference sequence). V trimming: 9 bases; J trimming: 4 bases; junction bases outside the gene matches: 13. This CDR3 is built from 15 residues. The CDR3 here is CASQTSGTGLYEQYF. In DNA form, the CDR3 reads TGTGCCAGCCAGACCTCCGGGACAGGGCTTTACGAGCAGTACTTC.

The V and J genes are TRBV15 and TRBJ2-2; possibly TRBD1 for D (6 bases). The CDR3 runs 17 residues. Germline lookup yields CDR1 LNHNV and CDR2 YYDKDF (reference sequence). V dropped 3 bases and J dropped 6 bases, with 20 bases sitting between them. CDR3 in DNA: TGTGCCACCAGCAGCACGGGGTTCAACAGGGTAGCCGGGGAGCTGTTTTTT. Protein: CATSSTGFNRVAGELFF.

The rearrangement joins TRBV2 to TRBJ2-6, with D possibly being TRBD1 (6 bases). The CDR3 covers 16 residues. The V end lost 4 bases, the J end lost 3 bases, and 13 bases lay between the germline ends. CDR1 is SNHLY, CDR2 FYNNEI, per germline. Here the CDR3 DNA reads TGTGCCAGCAGTGGCCTATCAGGGGATGGGGCCAACGTCCTGACTTTC. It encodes CASSGLSGDGANVLTF. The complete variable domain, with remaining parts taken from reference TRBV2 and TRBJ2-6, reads EPEVTQTPSHQVTQMGQEVILRCVPISNHLYFYWYRQILGQKVEFLVSFYNNEISEKSEIFDDQFSVERPDGSNFTLKIRSTKLEDSAMYFCASSGLSGDGANVLTFGAGSRLTVL.

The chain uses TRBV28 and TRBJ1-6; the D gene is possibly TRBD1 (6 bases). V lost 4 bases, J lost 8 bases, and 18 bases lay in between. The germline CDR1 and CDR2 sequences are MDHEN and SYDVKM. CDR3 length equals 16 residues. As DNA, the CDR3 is TGTGCCAGCAGTTCCGGGCCGGGGGGCTTGTATTCACCCCTCCACTTT. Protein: CASSSGPGGLYSPLHF.

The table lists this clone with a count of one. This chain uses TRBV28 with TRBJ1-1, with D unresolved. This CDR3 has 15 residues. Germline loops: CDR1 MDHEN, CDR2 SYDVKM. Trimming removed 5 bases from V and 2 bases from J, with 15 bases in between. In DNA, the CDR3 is TGTGCCAGCAGTCCAAGTCACAGAATTAACACTGAAGCTTTCTTT. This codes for CASSPSHRINTEAFF.

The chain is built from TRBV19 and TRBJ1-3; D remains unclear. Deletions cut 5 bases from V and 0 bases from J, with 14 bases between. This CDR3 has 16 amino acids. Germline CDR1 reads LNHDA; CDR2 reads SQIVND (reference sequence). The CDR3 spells CASSGGIWASGNTIYF. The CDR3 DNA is TGTGCCAGTAGTGGTGGTATTTGGGCCTCTGGAAACACCATATATTTT.

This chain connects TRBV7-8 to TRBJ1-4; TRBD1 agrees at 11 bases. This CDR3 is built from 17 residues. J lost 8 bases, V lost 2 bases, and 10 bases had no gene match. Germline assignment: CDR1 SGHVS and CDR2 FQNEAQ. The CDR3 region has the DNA TGTGCCAGCAGCTTATCCCCCGGACAGGGGGCCAGGGAAAAACTGTTTTTT. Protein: CASSLSPGQGAREKLFF. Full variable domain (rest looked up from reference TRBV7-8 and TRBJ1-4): GAGVSQSPRYKVAKRGQDVALRCDPISGHVSLFWYQQALGQGPEFLTYFQNEAQLDKSGLPSDRFFAERPEGSVSTLKIQRTQQEDSAVYLCASSLSPGQGAREKLFFGSGTQLSVL.

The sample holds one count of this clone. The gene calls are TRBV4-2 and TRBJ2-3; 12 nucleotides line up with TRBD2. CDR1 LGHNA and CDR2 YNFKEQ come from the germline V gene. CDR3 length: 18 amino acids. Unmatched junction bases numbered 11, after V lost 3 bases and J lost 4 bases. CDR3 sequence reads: CASSQAPPRLAGADTQYF. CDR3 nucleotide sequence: TGTGCCAGCAGCCAGGCCCCCCCCAGACTAGCGGGAGCAGATACGCAGTATTTT.

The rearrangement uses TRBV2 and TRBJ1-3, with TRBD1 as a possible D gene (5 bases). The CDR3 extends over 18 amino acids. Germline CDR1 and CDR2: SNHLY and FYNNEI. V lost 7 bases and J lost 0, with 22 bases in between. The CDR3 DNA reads TGTGCCAGCACCGGACCTGGCGGGGCAGGCCGCTCTGGAAACACCATATATTTT. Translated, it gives CASTGPGGAGRSGNTIYF.

CDR3 region: CASSLARRTGSGYTF. CDR3 sequence (DNA): TGTGCCAGCAGCTTAGCAAGGAGGACAGGATCCGGCTACACCTTC. This rearrangement joins TRBV7-2 to TRBJ1-2, with TRBD1 identical over 7 bases. The CDR3 contains 15 residues. The germline gives CDR1 SGHTA, CDR2 FQGNSA. The ends lost 0 bases at V and 8 bases at J; junction bases unmatched: 9.

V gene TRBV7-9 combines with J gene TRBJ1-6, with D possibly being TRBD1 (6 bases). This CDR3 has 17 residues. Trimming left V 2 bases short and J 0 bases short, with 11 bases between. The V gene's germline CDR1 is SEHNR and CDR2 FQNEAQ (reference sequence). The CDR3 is CASSLYAGASYNSPLHF. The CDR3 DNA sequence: TGTGCCAGCAGCTTATACGCGGGGGCCTCCTATAATTCACCCCTCCACTTT.

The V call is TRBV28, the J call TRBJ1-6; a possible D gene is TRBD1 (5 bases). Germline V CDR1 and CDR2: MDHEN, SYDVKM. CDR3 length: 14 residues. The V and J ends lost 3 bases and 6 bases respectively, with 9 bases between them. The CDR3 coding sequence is TGTGCCAGCAGTTTTGACAGATTTAATTCACCCCTCCACTTT. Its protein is CASSFDRFNSPLHF.

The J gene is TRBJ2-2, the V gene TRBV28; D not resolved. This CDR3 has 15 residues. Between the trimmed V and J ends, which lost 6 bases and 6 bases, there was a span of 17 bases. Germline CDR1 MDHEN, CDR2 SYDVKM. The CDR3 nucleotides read TGTGCCAGCAGCAAACGCCTCGTAGTCGCCGGGGAGCTGTTTTTT. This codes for CASSKRLVVAGELFF. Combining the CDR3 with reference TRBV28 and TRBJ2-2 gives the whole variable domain DVKVTQSSRYLVKRTGEKVFLECVQDMDHENMFWYRQDPGLGLRLIYFSYDVKMKEKGDIPEGYSVSREKKERFSLILESASTNQTSMYLCASSKRLVVAGELFFGEGSRLTVL.

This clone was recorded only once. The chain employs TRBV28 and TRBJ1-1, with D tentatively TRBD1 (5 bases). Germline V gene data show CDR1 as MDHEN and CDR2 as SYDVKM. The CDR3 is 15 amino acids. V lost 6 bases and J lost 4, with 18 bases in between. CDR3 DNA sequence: TGTGCCAGCAGGATTGATATCAGGGAAGCCACTGAAGCTTTCTTT. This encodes CASRIDIREATEAFF.

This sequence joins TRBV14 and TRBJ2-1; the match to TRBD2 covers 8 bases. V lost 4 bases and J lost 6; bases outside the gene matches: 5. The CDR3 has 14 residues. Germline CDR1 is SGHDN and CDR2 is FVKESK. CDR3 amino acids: CASSPPGGGNEQFF. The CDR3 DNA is TGTGCCAGCAGCCCCCCCGGGGGGGGCAATGAGCAGTTCTTC.